This TCR beta chain was identified in a study of identical twins. Findings and limits, study-wide: The abundant beta clonotypes from cord blood had fewer insertions, and memory repertoires had none of this. Twin-shared out-of-frame alpha sequences showed excess low generation probability.

This CDR3 spans 17 amino acids. Looked up from germline, CDR1 is SGDLS and CDR2 is YYNGEE. V was shortened by 0 bases and J by 0 bases, with 14 bases between the two germline ends. In the case of this clonotype: As yet, its antigen is unknown.

cDNA carried unique molecular identifiers, and a universal primer site was added by template switching. TCRdb redid the calling of the 5' RACE reads with MiXCR, one entry per CDR3 protein. Here the sample spans about 920,000 distinct CDR3 sequences, roughly 12% being singletons. The sample was also linked to a second study, of yellow fever vaccine responses in identical twins. That publication notes: Reports say the vaccine T cell response in twins looked partly convergent and partly personalized.

Sequenced material: PBMCs. The origin of this receptor is a woman aged 18-29 years in good health. The rearrangement links TRBV9 to TRBJ2-3; a weak D match, TRBD2 (6 bases). CDR3 in DNA: TGTGCCAGCAGCGTAGGTGTGGGCCGGGAGAGCACAGATACGCAGTATTTT. Residues: CASSVGVGRESTDTQYF.